This T cell receptor (beta chain) stems from a study of T-cell memory formation after mild COVID-19. Study results and limitations: Contracting clones localized mainly to CM and EM when CD4+ and mainly to EMRA when CD8+.

TCRdb reprocessed the 5' RACE reads with MiXCR, giving one entry per CDR3 protein. The sample has around 300,000 distinct CDR3 sequences, roughly an eighth seen once. Remarks on this clonotype: As yet, its antigen is unknown.

The clonotype originates from a young man who had mild COVID-19 (a few samples of this study predate the infection). Cell type and time point are not known. The sample taken for sequencing was PBMCs or a T cell subset sorted from them (not recorded which).

The CDR3 here is CASRPETSMDRANTEAFF. Here the CDR3 DNA reads TGTGCCAGCAGGCCAGAGACGTCGATGGACAGGGCGAACACTGAAGCTTTCTTT. V usage is TRBV6-2 or TRBV6-3 and J usage is TRBJ1-1; 8 nucleotides line up with TRBD1. The CDR3 is 18 amino acids. Trimming took 6 bases from V and 1 from J; bases not matched to a gene: 16. Germline V CDR1 and CDR2: MNHEY, SVGEGT.